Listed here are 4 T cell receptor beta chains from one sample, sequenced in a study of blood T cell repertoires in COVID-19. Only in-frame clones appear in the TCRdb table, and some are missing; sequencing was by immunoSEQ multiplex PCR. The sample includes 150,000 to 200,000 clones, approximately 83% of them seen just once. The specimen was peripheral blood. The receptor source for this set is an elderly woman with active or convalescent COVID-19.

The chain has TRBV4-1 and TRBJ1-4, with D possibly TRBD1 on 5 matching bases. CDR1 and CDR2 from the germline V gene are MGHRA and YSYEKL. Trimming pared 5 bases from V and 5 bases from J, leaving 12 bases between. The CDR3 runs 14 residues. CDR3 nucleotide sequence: TGCGCCAGCAGCGGGGCCGAGTGGAATGAAAAACTGTTTTTT. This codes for CASSGAEWNEKLFF.

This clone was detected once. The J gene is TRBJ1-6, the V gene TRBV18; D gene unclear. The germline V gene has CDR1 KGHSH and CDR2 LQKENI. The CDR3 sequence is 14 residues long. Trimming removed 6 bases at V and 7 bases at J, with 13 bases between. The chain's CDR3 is CASSPGSLNSPLHF. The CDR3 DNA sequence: TGTGCCAGCTCGCCCGGGAGCTTAAATTCACCCCTCCACTTT.

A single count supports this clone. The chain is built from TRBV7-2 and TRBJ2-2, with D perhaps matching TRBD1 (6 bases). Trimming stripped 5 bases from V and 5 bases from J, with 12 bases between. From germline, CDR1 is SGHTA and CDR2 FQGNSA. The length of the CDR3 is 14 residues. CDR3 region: CASSTLGGTGELFF. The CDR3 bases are TGTGCCAGCAGCACGTTAGGGGGTACCGGGGAGCTGTTTTTT.

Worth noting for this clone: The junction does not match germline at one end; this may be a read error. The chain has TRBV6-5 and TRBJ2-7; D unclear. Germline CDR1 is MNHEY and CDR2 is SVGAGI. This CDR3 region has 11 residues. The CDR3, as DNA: TGTGCCAGCAGTTACTCCTCCGAGCAGTACTTC. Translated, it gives CASSYSSEQYF.